This entry concerns a single T cell receptor beta chain. As yet, its antigen is unknown. Trimming removed 9 bases from V and 0 bases from J, with 11 bases in between. The CDR3 spans 13 residues. Germline-derived CDR1 and CDR2 are MNHEY and SVGAGI. Repertoires were generated with immunoSEQ multiplex PCR, while TCRdb's copy carries only in-frame clones and drops some. Of over 75,000 clones in the sample, around 82% are singletons; the top ten hold approximately 0.55%. This sample stems from a study of CD4 T cell repertoires in COVID-19. Overall study context: CFSE-low cells expanded roughly ten days with IL-2, then restimulated with other coronavirus spikes. Study findings and constraints: Several top expanded SARS-CoV-2-reactive clonotypes were shared by two or three memory subsets.

This chain connects TRBV6-5 to TRBJ1-2; maybe TRBD1 (5 bases). The TCR sequence derives from a human donor who had COVID-19. Sample: CD4+ T cells from peripheral blood, taken after recovery from COVID-19. CDR3 bases: TGTGCCAGTCATGGGGGATCTAACTATGGCTACACCTTC. It codes for CASHGGSNYGYTF.